These 10 T cell receptor beta chains were sequenced from one sample in a study of blood T cell repertoires in COVID-19. Assay: immunoSEQ multiplex PCR; the TCRdb copy retains only in-frame clones and omits some. Of 350,000 to 450,000 clones in the sample, 75% to 90% are singletons; the top ten hold roughly 1.1%. The specimen sequenced was PBMCs or T cells enriched from blood (not recorded which). All receptors come from a man aged 30 to 45 who had recovered from COVID-19.

V is TRBV28 and J is TRBJ1-5, with TRBD1 identical over 7 bases. CDR1 and CDR2 from the germline V gene are MDHEN and SYDVKM. The trim removed 9 bases at V and 3 bases at J, leaving 5 bases unmatched. The CDR3 has 13 amino acids. The CDR3 nucleotides are TGTGCCAGTAAGGGACAGTACAATCAGCCCCAGCATTTT. Protein: CASKGQYNQPQHF.

The sample holds one count of this clone. The chain employs TRBV28 and TRBJ2-2; 10 bases align to TRBD1. V was pared by 5 bases and J by 3 bases, with 6 bases of the junction left unmatched. This CDR3 has 16 amino acids. Germline V CDR1 and CDR2: MDHEN, SYDVKM. CDR3 nucleotides: TGTGCCAGCAGTCTCGGGACAGGGGATCACACCGGGGAGCTGTTTTTT. This codes for CASSLGTGDHTGELFF.

This chain uses TRBV12-3 or TRBV12-4 with TRBJ2-7; D is perhaps TRBD2 (6 bases). The CDR3 consists of 12 residues. Trimming left V 11 bases short and J 0 bases short, with 11 bases between. The CDR3 reads CASGTASYEQYF. DNA of the CDR3: TGTGCCTCCGGGACTGCCTCCTACGAGCAGTACTTC.

The chain is built from TRBV11-2 and TRBJ2-7, with unresolved D. Germline V CDR1 and CDR2: SGHAT, FQNNGV. Between the trimmed V and J ends, which lost 1 base and 2 bases, there was a span of 6 bases. CDR3 size: 13 residues. The CDR3 DNA reads as TGTGCCAGCAGCTTAGGGGCCACCTACGAGCAGTACTTC. This encodes CASSLGATYEQYF.

The CDR3 region has the DNA TGTGCCAGCAGCACCTACAGGGCCCCCACAGATACGCAGTATTTT. It encodes CASSTYRAPTDTQYF. The chain carries TRBV28 and TRBJ2-3, with D perhaps matching TRBD1 (6 bases). The CDR3 loop spans 15 amino acids. Trimming pared 6 bases from V and 2 bases from J, leaving 15 bases between. CDR1 is MDHEN and CDR2 is SYDVKM in the germline V gene. The variable domain in full, completed from reference TRBV28 and TRBJ2-3, reads DVKVTQSSRYLVKRTGEKVFLECVQDMDHENMFWYRQDPGLGLRLIYFSYDVKMKEKGDIPEGYSVSREKKERFSLILESASTNQTSMYLCASSTYRAPTDTQYFGPGTRLTVL.

The V and J genes are TRBV3-1 (or the pseudogene TRBV3-2) and TRBJ1-1; no clear D. Per the germline V gene, CDR1 is LGHDT and CDR2 is YNNKEL (reference sequence). CDR3 length equals 13 residues. Trimming took 10 bases from V and 5 from J, leaving 17 bases between them. The CDR3 is CATQRSPGTEAFF. As DNA, the CDR3 is TGTGCCACTCAGAGGTCCCCGGGGACTGAAGCTTTCTTT.

In this sample, this clone turned up once. The genes are TRBV13 and TRBJ1-2, with 8 bases matching TRBD1. The germline V gene has CDR1 PRHDT and CDR2 FYEKMQ (reference sequence). The J segment lost 2 bases and the V segment lost 5 bases, leaving 10 bases of the junction unmatched. There are 16 residues in the CDR3. In nucleotides, the CDR3 is TGTGCCAGCAGCGGAGACCGGGACAGGTTCAACTATGGCTACACCTTC. Its translation is CASSGDRDRFNYGYTF.

The chain couples TRBV28 to TRBJ2-2; 8 bases are a match to TRBD2. Germline values: CDR1 MDHEN, CDR2 SYDVKM. V shed 3 bases, J shed 2 bases, and the junction held 2 bases outside the gene matches. The CDR3 extends over 15 amino acids. The CDR3 here is CASSFAGGNTGELFF. Written as DNA, the CDR3 is TGTGCCAGCAGTTTTGCGGGAGGTAACACCGGGGAGCTGTTTTTT.

V usage is TRBV29-1 and J usage is TRBJ1-1, with D perhaps matching TRBD1 (5 bases). The CDR3 sequence is 11 residues long. The germline CDR1 and CDR2 sequences are SQVTM and ANQGSEA. The CDR3 region is CTGGGESEAFF. CDR3 nucleotides: TGCACTGGGGGAGGGGAGAGTGAAGCTTTCTTT.

The chain joins TRBV19 to TRBJ1-1; TRBD1 agrees at 9 bases. The length of the CDR3 is 17 residues. Trimming at V came to 0 bases and at J to 2 bases, leaving 7 bases not matched to a gene. CDR1 is LNHDA and CDR2 is SQIVND in the germline V gene (reference sequence). This CDR3 is CASSIDSWDRVNTEAFF. As DNA, the CDR3 is TGTGCCAGTAGTATAGATTCGTGGGACAGGGTTAACACTGAAGCTTTCTTT.